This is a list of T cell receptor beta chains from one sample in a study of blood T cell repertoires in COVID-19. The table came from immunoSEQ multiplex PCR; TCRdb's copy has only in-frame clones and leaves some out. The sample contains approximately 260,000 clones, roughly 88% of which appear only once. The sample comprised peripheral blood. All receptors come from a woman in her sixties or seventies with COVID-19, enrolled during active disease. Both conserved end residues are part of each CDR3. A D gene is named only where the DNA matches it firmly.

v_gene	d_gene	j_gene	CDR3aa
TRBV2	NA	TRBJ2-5	CASRPGSGETQYF
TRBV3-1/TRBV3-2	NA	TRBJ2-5	CASSLQETQYF
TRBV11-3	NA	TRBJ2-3	CASSLNSGTDTQYF
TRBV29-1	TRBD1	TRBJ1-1	CSVGDRENTEAFF
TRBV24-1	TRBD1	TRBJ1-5	CATSGEGQGWNQPQHF
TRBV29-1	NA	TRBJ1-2	CSVDRRVSNYGYTF
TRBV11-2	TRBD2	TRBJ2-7	CASSSGLAVGSYEQYF
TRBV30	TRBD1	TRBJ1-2	CAWARDRPNYGYTF
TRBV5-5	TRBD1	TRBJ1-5	CASSPGQGGNQPQHF
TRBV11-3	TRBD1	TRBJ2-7	CASSHRGKGLYEQYF
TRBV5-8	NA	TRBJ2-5	CASSSSGAYQETQYF
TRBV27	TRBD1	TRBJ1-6	CATRQGAGSPLHF
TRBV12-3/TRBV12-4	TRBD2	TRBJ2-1	CASSLAAGLAKFF
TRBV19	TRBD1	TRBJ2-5	CATRDRGRETQYF
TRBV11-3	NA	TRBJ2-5	CARGGSDRETQYF
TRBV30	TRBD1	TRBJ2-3	CAWSTGQGPPDTQYF
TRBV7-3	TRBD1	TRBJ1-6	CASSLAGGSSPLHF